This TCR beta chain was profiled in a study of identical twins. Germline V gene data show CDR1 as SGHRS and CDR2 as YFSETQ. The CDR3 is made up of 17 amino acids. The junction had 8 bases not matched to a gene; V was cut back by 4 bases and J by 5 bases. Study-level results: Twins showed weaker excess sharing in their beta out-of-frame sequences. Among out-of-frame alpha sequences shared by twins, low generation probability occurred in excess. Cord blood beta clonotypes that were abundant carried fewer insertions, and memory repertoires showed no such trend.

This clonotype was observed a few times. Its target is not known. MiXCR was run by TCRdb on the 5' RACE reads, yielding one entry per CDR3 protein. The sample holds hundreds of thousands of distinct CDR3 sequences; 8% to 9% are singletons and the top ten take around 0.98%. These data also formed part of another study, on yellow fever vaccine responses in identical twins.

This chain uses TRBV5-1 with TRBJ2-2; 13 positions agree with TRBD2. Sequenced material: PBMCs. This receptor was taken from a woman in her late teens or twenties in good health. CDR3 region: CASSTGTSGTKTGELFF. CDR3 in DNA: TGCGCCAGCAGCACCGGGACTAGCGGGACCAAGACCGGGGAGCTGTTTTTT.